This is a list of T cell receptor beta chains from one sample in a study of blood T cells in healthy people across ages. MiXCR, applied by TCRdb to the 5' RACE reads, yields one record per CDR3 protein. The table lists hundreds of thousands of distinct CDR3 sequences, roughly 25% of them singletons. The data were also submitted as part of a second study, on T cells of mothers and their children.

The sequencing sample was made of blood. The receptors were gathered from a boy between 10 and 17 years old in good health. The conserved cysteine and the conserved F or W are not part of the CDR3 here.

SASDRGQPQH,TRBV20-1,TRBJ1-5,10
ASSPQSGSTDTQY,TRBV5-1,TRBJ2-3,13
ASSSGTGNSPLH,TRBV27,TRBJ1-6,12
ASSLAPARTDTQY,TRBV7-8,TRBJ2-3,13
AIMGGQNTEAF,TRBV10-3,TRBJ1-1,11
ATTAGGGNTEAF,TRBV24-1,TRBJ1-1,12
ASSLGGQETQY,TRBV5-1,TRBJ2-5,11
ASSEGGNPPDTQY,TRBV6-1,TRBJ2-3,13
ASSSSGGPRETQY,TRBV5-1,TRBJ2-5,13
SVRRMDRGSGYT,TRBV20-1,TRBJ1-2,12
ASSAGTETQY,TRBV28,TRBJ2-5,10
ASSPAREVLEAF,TRBV7-9,TRBJ1-1,12
SAETGEGETQY,TRBV29-1,TRBJ2-5,11
ASSDNRGEETQY,TRBV9,TRBJ2-5,12
ASSPTGFAETQY,TRBV11-2,TRBJ2-5,12
ASSWADGDEKLF,TRBV5-5,TRBJ1-4,12
SARDPAKGGTQY,TRBV20-1,TRBJ2-5,12
ASSDTGTGVYSGNTIY,TRBV6-4,TRBJ1-3,16
SVGSGGPDEQY,TRBV29-1,TRBJ2-7,11
ASGLLLGPPETQY,TRBV12-5,TRBJ2-5,13
ASSVEGYGNQPQH,TRBV9,TRBJ1-5,13
ASSHVSGAPQF,TRBV4-1,NA,11
ASSPMTGATNNEQF,TRBV18,NA,14
ASSLGYRDETQY,TRBV11-1,TRBJ2-5,12
ASRGVDQPQH,TRBV2,TRBJ1-5,10
ASSRPTGNGYT,TRBV14,TRBJ1-2,11
ASSSYQTSGRETQY,TRBV6-2/TRBV6-3,TRBJ2-5,14
ASSPRVLGDNKSEQY,TRBV5-1,NA,15
ASSVASFDEQF,TRBV9,TRBJ2-1,11
STRQYNEQF,TRBV29-1,TRBJ2-1,9
ASSLASSYNEQF,TRBV5-1,TRBJ2-1,12
ASSSDVRGNYGYT,TRBV5-1,TRBJ1-2,13
ASSQDLWGGEAF,TRBV14,TRBJ1-1,12
ASSQVERVGYEQY,TRBV4-2,TRBJ2-7,13
ATRQTGNNEKLF,TRBV15,TRBJ1-4,12
ASSSGGIGANVLT,TRBV19,TRBJ2-6,13
ASRRGPRVEESPLH,TRBV12-3/TRBV12-4,TRBJ1-6,14
ATSDLIHTQY,TRBV24-1,TRBJ2-3,10
AISETANEQY,TRBV10-3,TRBJ2-7,10
ASSLALRGGTYNEQF,TRBV7-2,TRBJ2-1,15
ASSQGPHGISGYT,TRBV4-1,TRBJ1-2,13
SVEGRQGEETQY,TRBV29-1,TRBJ2-5,12
ASSTSGRGSYEQY,TRBV2,TRBJ2-7,13
SVEQETPHEQF,TRBV29-1,TRBJ2-1,11
ASSWGQGATEQY,TRBV12-3/TRBV12-4,TRBJ2-7,12
ASSQVPVTSGLVSSTDTQY,TRBV4-2,TRBJ2-3,19